The clone carrying this TCR beta chain was recorded once. The data derive from a study of blood T cell repertoires in COVID-19. As for the study in general: Italy, Spain and the United States were the sources of the convalescent and acute COVID-19 samples. PBMCs, B-cell-depleted T cells, or T cells were the source of the cDNA or gDNA that made up the material.

Original handling: Reference gene primer amplification gave nucleated cell count estimates. Here immunoSEQ multiplex PCR was the method, and the copy in TCRdb shows in-frame clones only, minus some. That table furnishes V, J and clone size, whereas the DNA furnished D and trimming. The sample consists of some 200,000 clones, approximately 83% of them appearing once. CDR3 length: 14 amino acids. V trimming: 5 bases; J trimming: 5 bases; junction bases outside the gene matches: 3. Germline V gene lookup returns CDR1 MGHRA and CDR2 YSYEKL. The origin of this receptor is a woman in her fifties or sixties with acute or convalescent COVID-19. The V and J genes are TRBV4-1 and TRBJ1-4; the match to TRBD1 covers 9 bases. Sequencing was done on a sample of peripheral blood. In DNA form, the CDR3 reads TGCGCCAGCAGCGCGACAGGGGGGAATGAAAAACTGTTTTTT. This sequence encodes CASSATGGNEKLFF.